The source of this T cell receptor (beta chain) is a study of blood T cells in healthy people across ages (dated by TCRdb to the mid-2010s). Notes on the research overall: In model experiments, template switching captured about one uniquely barcoded TCR beta cDNA molecule for every two T cells. Age-related changes in TCR beta repertoire diversity were measured in the study by deep sequencing normalized with unique cDNA molecular identifiers. Four age groups were formed from the donors: young (average about 16 years), middle-aged (just under 40), aged (about 62) and long-lived (approximately 78). To avoid experimental bias, donors of different ages were spread randomly across the sequencing lanes. For two donors (one aged 18 to 30 and one aged 80 or older), the study analyzed two additional independent replicas of 1 million unique cDNA reads from the same blood draw. What the authors observed across the whole study: There was a strong correlation between observed TCR beta diversity and the percentage of naive T cells measured by flow cytometry. Conclusive comparison of naive and antigen-experienced compartments was prevented by the profiling of bulk unsorted PBMCs. Donor CMV infection status was unknown, potentially confounding age-related changes in expanded clonotypes. Compared with the aged group, more naive CD4+ T cells, fewer expanded clones and increased TCR diversity were shown by the long-lived group, suggesting age selection. Estimates of total diversity from one million sequenced T cells were regarded as lower bounds and underestimates. As age increased, observed TCR beta diversity per million T cells dropped in a roughly linear way, and a significant reduction was already evident by age about 40.

A note on this clonotype: Its antigen is not yet known. One base away there is no much larger clone; base qualities are not given.

The library relied on 5' RACE. The run used an Illumina HiSeq 2500. A second PCR of about 7 to 12 cycles was run with a J-beta primer mix and a sample-barcoded 5' primer. A unique molecular identifier was introduced onto each TCR beta cDNA molecule by a template-switch 5' adaptor carrying 12 random nucleotides. Each sample yielded at least 2.5 million CDR3-containing paired-end reads. First-strand cDNA was synthesized from all RNA with the Mint cDNA synthesis kit, primed by a TRBC-specific oligonucleotide. After uracil-DNA glycosylase treatment, a first 18-cycle PCR used universal primers M1SS and BC2_uni_R on all cDNA. The original methods were these. For normalization, 1 million high-quality reads, each with a distinct molecular identifier, were randomly selected from each sample. Reads sharing molecular identifiers were discarded rather than binned into consensus sequences. MiTCR, run with a Q25 quality threshold and the strictest error-elimination algorithm, handled CDR3 identification, clonotype clustering and error correction. A nonparametric unseen species model using Euler transformation provided a lower-bound estimate of total TCR beta diversity. The raw public reads went through TCRdb reprocessing: fastp at Q25, MiXCR clone calling, in-frame beta chains kept. Rows with a matching CDR3 protein are joined into one entry that keeps the most common DNA and genes. The V and J calls reflect TCRdb's pipeline rather than the authors' work. The sample has some 640,000 distinct CDR3 sequences on record, approximately 30% of them singletons. Clones ranked in the top ten supply approximately 14% of the sample.

Systemically healthy Caucasian individuals from Russia, some 38 in total and aged roughly 6 to 100 years, were included as donors. Around 10 milliliters of peripheral blood were collected from each donor into EDTA-treated Vacutainer tubes. Ficoll-Paque density-gradient centrifugation was used to isolate PBMCs, with at least 6.5 million per sample. Total RNA was extracted from PBMCs with Trizol reagent, with at least 5.5 micrograms obtained per sample. For every donor, flow cytometry on a PBMC aliquot measured the percentage of naive CD45RAhigh/CD27high T cells. The germline V gene encodes CDR1 MGHDK and CDR2 SYGVNS. Relative to germline, V is 3 bases shorter and J is 0 bases shorter, with 8 bases between their ends. The CDR3 has 14 amino acids, counting the end cysteine and phenylalanine. Only CDR3 DNA remains: 42 bases, in frame from the first base.

The sequence links TRBV25-1 to TRBJ1-1; possibly the D gene is TRBD1, per 5 matching bases. The receptor comes from an elderly woman in good health. The sequenced material came from blood. The CDR3: CASSDRVMNTEAFF. The DNA sequence is given as TGTGCCAGCAGTGACAGGGTTATGAACACTGAAGCTTTCTTT. This CDR3, with the reference TRBV25-1 and TRBJ1-1 proteins standing in past its ends, gives the full variable domain EADIYQTPRYLVIGTGKKITLECSQTMGHDKMYWYQQDPGMELHLIHYSYGVNSTEKGDLSSESTVSRIRTEHFPLTLESARPSHTSQYLCASSDRVMNTEAFFGQGTRLTVV.